This is a list of T cell receptor beta chains from one sample in a study of tumor and adjacent non-tumor tissue in lung cancer. Via MiXCR, TCRdb re-called the multiplex PCR reads, giving one row per CDR3 protein. The data show under 150,000 distinct CDR3 sequences, around 65% seen once. Sequenced: lung tumor tissue. The receptor source for this set is a man aged 60 to 75 with small cell lung cancer. CDR3s include the opening cysteine and the closing phenylalanine or tryptophan. The D gene is left open where the match is weak. Clone sizes are given selectively: once, few, many, or a class where the clone is expanded.

clone_size j_call v_call cdr3_length d_call cdr3_aa cdr3_nt
many TRBJ2-2 TRBV29-1 18 - CSVPNVYAGTANTGELFF TGCAGCGTTCCCAACGTTTACGCCGGGACTGCGAACACCGGGGAGCTGTTTTTT
- TRBJ2-2 TRBV6-5 13 - CASIYGDTGELFF TGTGCCAGCATTTACGGAGATACCGGGGAGCTGTTTTTT
- TRBJ2-3 TRBV20-1 14 TRBD1 CNAGRTGGPDTQYF TGCAATGCTGGTCGGACAGGTGGGCCAGATACGCAGTATTTT
- TRBJ2-5 TRBV7-3 13 - CASSPGVSETQYF TGTGCCAGCAGCCCAGGGGTGTCGGAGACCCAGTATTTC
- TRBJ2-2 TRBV20-1 14 TRBD2 CSVNLVGGTGELFF TGCAGTGTTAACCTAGTGGGAGGGACCGGGGAGCTGTTCTTT
- TRBJ2-7 TRBV11-3 14 - CPNSLEGIVYEQYF TGTCCCAACAGCTTGGAGGGTATTGTTTACGAGCAGTACTTC
- TRBJ2-2 TRBV7-2 13 - CASGLFDLSELFF TGTGCCAGCGGCTTATTTGATTTGAGCGAGCTGTTTTTT
- TRBJ2-5 TRBV6-6 15 - CASRTTGVKGETQHF TGTGCCAGCAGAACTACCGGGGTGAAGGGGGAGACCCAGCACTTC
- TRBJ1-4 TRBV20-1 14 TRBD1 CSATRTGDNGKLFF TGCAGTGCTACCCGGACAGGGGATAATGGAAAACTGTTTTTT
- TRBJ2-7 TRBV11-2 12 - CASSFEGGLQYF TGTGCCAGCAGCTTTGAAGGTGGGCTGCAGTACTTC
few TRBJ2-1 TRBV29-1 14 TRBD1 CSVIGQGGSNEQFF TGCAGCGTGATAGGACAGGGGGGGTCAAATGAGCAGTTCTTC
- TRBJ2-3 TRBV5-4 13 - CANSLDYIDMQYF TGTGCCAACAGCTTGGACTACATAGATATGCAGTATTTT
- TRBJ2-3 TRBV10-3 12 - CAINGNTDTQYF TGTGCCATCAACGGGAACACAGATACGCAGTATTTT
- TRBJ2-1 TRBV6-5 16 TRBD1 CASNYGGTGSYNEQFF TGCGCCAGCAATTACGGGGGGACAGGGTCCTACAATGAGCAGTTCTTC
- TRBJ2-5 TRBV5-1 14 TRBD1 CASRLGTEEETQYF TGCGCCAGCAGACTTGGGACAGAGGAAGAGACCCAGTACTTC
once TRBJ2-1 TRBV11-3 13 TRBD1 CASSSGQGDKQFF TGTGCCAGCAGCTCAGGACAGGGCGATAAGCAGTTCTTC
- TRBJ1-6 TRBV30 13 - CAWSRTDYSPLHF TGTGCCTGGAGCCGGACGGATTATTCACCCCTCCACTTT
- TRBJ1-2 TRBV6-5 15 - CASSQKGEAADGYTF TGTGCCAGCAGCCAGAAGGGGGAGGCCGCAGATGGCTACACTTTC
many TRBJ1-5 TRBV6-6 14 - CASSAAMGNQPQHF TGTGCCAGCAGTGCAGCCATGGGCAATCAGCCCCAGCATTTT
- TRBJ2-5 TRBV6-5 15 - CASSYQPWGLETQYF TGTGCCAGCAGTTATCAGCCATGGGGTCTAGAGACCCAGTATTTC
few TRBJ1-1 TRBV6-1 14 - CASILETVNTEAFF TGTGCCAGCATTCTAGAGACAGTGAACACTGAAGCTTTCTTT
- TRBJ1-6 TRBV6-1 14 - CASSEISGGLPLHF TGTGCCAGCAGTGAAATCTCCGGTGGTTTACCCCTCCACTTT
few TRBJ2-1 TRBV6-5 16 - CASSYQLDEPYNEQFF TGTGCCAGCAGTTACCAACTGGACGAGCCCTACAATGAGCAGTTCTTC
few TRBJ1-1 TRBV12-3/TRBV12-4 13 - CASSLIENTEVFF TGTGCTAGCAGTTTAATAGAGAACACTGAAGTTTTCTTT
- TRBJ2-3 TRBV28 13 - CASRTQGADTQYF TGTGCCAGCAGGACACAGGGCGCAGATACGCAGTATTTT
many TRBJ1-2 TRBV20-1 15 TRBD1 CSARGTGGAGYGYTF TGCAGTGCTAGGGGGACAGGGGGCGCTGGCTATGGCTACACCTTC
few TRBJ2-3 TRBV29-1 15 - CSVEPGYYRTDTQYF TGCAGCGTTGAACCCGGCTATTATAGGACAGATACGCAGTATTTT
- TRBJ2-3 TRBV5-1 15 - CASSFDVSPTDTQYF TGCGCCAGCAGCTTTGATGTCTCCCCCACAGATACGCAGTATTTT
many TRBJ1-2 TRBV20-1 12 - CSASGVNYGYTF TGCAGTGCTAGCGGGGTCAACTATGGCTACACCTTC
- TRBJ1-1 TRBV12-3/TRBV12-4 14 - CASRVAGANTEAFF TGTGCCAGTAGGGTCGCGGGGGCGAACACTGAAGCTTTCTTT
- TRBJ2-5 TRBV20-1 14 - CSARLTGGRETQYF TGCAGTGCTAGGTTGACCGGGGGGCGAGAGACCCAGTACTTC
few TRBJ2-7 TRBV20-1 14 - CSADDRTSSYEQYF TGCAGTGCTGATGACAGGACGAGCTCCTACGAGCAGTACTTC
- TRBJ2-1 TRBV28 15 - CASSWSSSPSDEQFF TGTGCCAGCAGTTGGTCTAGCTCCCCCTCGGATGAGCAGTTCTTC
- TRBJ2-5 TRBV12-3/TRBV12-4 19 TRBD1 CASSSAGTGGENDKETQYF TGTGCCAGCAGTTCAGCGGGGACAGGGGGCGAAAACGATAAAGAGACCCAGTACTTC
many TRBJ2-3 TRBV5-6 16 - CASSLEGRGRGDTQYF TGTGCCAGCAGCTTGGAGGGAAGGGGTCGGGGAGATACGCAGTATTTT
- TRBJ2-3 TRBV14 14 - CASSQELEGNTQYF TGTGCCAGCAGCCAAGAACTGGAGGGGAATACGCAGTATTTT
few TRBJ2-1 TRBV20-1 14 TRBD2 CSASGVSGSYEQFF TGCAGCGCCTCAGGGGTTAGCGGGAGTTATGAGCAGTTCTTC
- TRBJ1-1 TRBV6-6 13 - CASSSGTGHEVFF TGTGCCAGCAGTTCCGGGACTGGGCATGAAGTTTTCTTT
- TRBJ1-6 TRBV20-1 17 - CRARASDRSSYNSPLHF TGCAGAGCTAGAGCCTCCGACAGGAGCTCCTATAATTCACCCCTCCACTTT
- TRBJ2-5 TRBV20-1 12 - CSAQGTGETQYF TGCAGTGCCCAAGGGACCGGAGAGACCCAGTACTTC
- TRBJ1-1 TRBV6-5 16 - CASSYSTLGGGTEVFF TGTGCAAGCAGTTACTCGACTTTGGGAGGAGGGACTGAAGTTTTCTTT
many TRBJ1-2 TRBV12-3/TRBV12-4 13 - CASSLGGYYGYTF TGTGCCAGCAGCCTGGGGGGGTACTATGGCTACACCTTC
- TRBJ2-7 TRBV20-1 16 - CSVSDPSSVRKGEQYF TGCAGTGTTTCCGATCCGTCTAGCGTAAGGAAGGGCGAGCAGTACTTC
once TRBJ2-5 TRBV5-1 16 - CASSLQTQVRQETQYF TGCGCCAGCAGCCTACAGACTCAGGTAAGACAAGAGACCCAGTACTTC
many TRBJ2-2 TRBV6-5 13 - CASSLMNTGELFF TGTGCCAGCAGTTTAATGAACACCGGGGAGCTGTTTTTT
- TRBJ2-1 TRBV28 16 - CASSLMRGNSYNEQFF TGTGCCAGCAGTTTGATGCGCGGCAACTCCTACAATGAGCAGTTCTTC
few TRBJ2-3 TRBV28 15 - CASSRGTARTDTQYF TGTGCCAGCAGCCGCGGGACAGCGAGAACAGATACGCAGTATTTT
- TRBJ2-6 TRBV28 15 - CVSSSRGAGANVLTF TGTGTCAGCAGTTCGAGGGGCGCTGGGGCCAACGTCCTGACTTTC
- TRBJ2-7 TRBV11-3 14 TRBD2 CASSVGGRAYEQYF TGTGCCAGCAGCGTTGGCGGGAGGGCCTACGAGCAGTACTTC
- TRBJ1-6 TRBV12-3/TRBV12-4 14 - CASSFKDSGSPLHF TGTGCTAGCAGTTTTAAGGACAGCGGATCACCCCTCCACTTT
medium-sized TRBJ2-2 TRBV4-1 17 - CASSQDRGGAGTGELFF TGCGCCAGCAGCCAAGATAGAGGGGGGGCGGGCACCGGGGAGCTGTTTTTT
few TRBJ2-3 TRBV20-1 13 TRBD1 CSAIQGAEDTQYF TGCAGTGCAATACAGGGGGCAGAAGATACGCAGTATTTT
- TRBJ1-1 TRBV5-1 14 - CASSFGPSRPEAFF TGCGCCAGCAGCTTTGGGCCATCCCGGCCTGAAGCTTTCTTT
- TRBJ2-1 TRBV7-8 15 TRBD2 CVSSLAGGQRNEQFF TGTGTCAGCAGCTTAGCGGGGGGACAGCGCAATGAGCAGTTCTTC
many TRBJ2-7 TRBV4-1 14 TRBD1 CASSQDRPGTGQYF TGCGCCAGCAGCCAAGATAGGCCCGGGACAGGGCAGTACTTC
few TRBJ2-5 TRBV20-1 12 - CSASPGGETQYF TGCAGTGCTAGTCCAGGGGGGGAGACCCAGTACTTC
once TRBJ1-3 TRBV6-1 15 - CVSSPIVGQGNTIYF TGTGTCAGCAGCCCAATTGTGGGCCAAGGAAACACCATATATTTT
- TRBJ2-1 TRBV6-1 15 - CASCPSPGTAGEQFF TGTGCCAGCTGTCCTTCTCCCGGGACTGCAGGGGAGCAGTTCTTC